This T cell receptor beta chain was captured by sequencing in a study of blood T cell repertoires in COVID-19. Study-level background: There were acute and convalescent COVID-19 samples, and they came from the United States, Italy and Spain. PBMCs, B-cell-depleted T cells, or T cells provided the cDNA or gDNA that made up the material.

Trimming pared 0 bases from V and 0 bases from J, leaving 8 bases between. In germline, CDR1 is SGHKS, CDR2 YYEKEE (reference sequence). This CDR3 is 15 amino acids long. How the authors handled the data: Reference gene primer amplification in the assay estimated nucleated cell counts. Repertoires were generated with immunoSEQ multiplex PCR, while TCRdb's copy carries only in-frame clones and drops some. That table furnishes V, J and clone size, whereas the DNA furnished D and trimming. The data show about 130,000 clones, 84% seen once. This receptor was obtained from a man aged 55 to 70 with acute or convalescent COVID-19. V gene TRBV5-5 combines with J gene TRBJ2-3; no reliable D call. The sample consisted of peripheral blood. The CDR3 nucleotides read TGTGCCAGCAGCTTGGGACACCTTAGCACAGATACGCAGTATTTT. The encoded protein is CASSLGHLSTDTQYF. The entire variable domain, with the rest obtained from reference TRBV5-5 and TRBJ2-3, is as follows: DAGVTQSPTHLIKTRGQQVTLRCSPISGHKSVSWYQQVLGQGPQFIFQYYEKEERGRGNFPDRFSARQFPNYSSELNVNALLLGDSALYLCASSLGHLSTDTQYFGPGTRLTVL.